One sample yielded the 20 T cell receptor beta chains listed below, sequenced in a study of identifying expanded T cells in peripheral blood. Libraries were prepared by immunoSEQ multiplex PCR; TCRdb keeps only in-frame clonotypes and omits some of them. The sample includes about 100,000 clones, about nine tenths of them seen just once. The specimen was blood. The receptor set was obtained from a person aged 18 to 75 in good health.

The V gene is TRBV6-6, the J gene TRBJ1-2; TRBD1 might be the D (5 bases). The CDR3 has 16 amino acids. Trimming pared 7 bases from V and 2 bases from J, leaving 20 bases between. The germline gives CDR1 MNHNY, CDR2 SVGAGI (reference sequence). The chain's CDR3 is CASINPRDPLNYGYTF. DNA for the CDR3: TGTGCCAGCATCAACCCCAGGGACCCTTTGAACTATGGCTACACCTTC.

The chain couples TRBV6-1 to TRBJ2-7, with 10 bases identical to TRBD1. After removal of 9 bases from V and 4 bases from J, the junction contained 12 bases not matched to a gene. CDR3 length: 15 amino acids. The germline CDR1 and CDR2 sequences are MNHNS and SASEGT. The chain's CDR3 is CASTTTAGQGYEQYF. CDR3 DNA sequence: TGTGCCAGTACTACTACAGCGGGACAGGGGTACGAGCAGTACTTC.

The chain joins TRBV29-1 to TRBJ2-2, with D perhaps TRBD1 (5 bases). Germline CDR1 is SQVTM and CDR2 is ANQGSEA. The germline V and J ends were trimmed by 3 bases and 1 base, with 6 bases remaining between them. The CDR3 has 13 amino acids. CDR3 sequence reads: CSVDQGNTGELFF. DNA of the CDR3: TGCAGCGTTGATCAGGGGAACACCGGGGAGCTGTTTTTT.

The chain uses TRBV7-7 and TRBJ2-1; D is uncertain. The CDR3 is made up of 12 amino acids. Trimming removed 5 bases from V and 10 bases from J, with 12 bases in between. Germline-derived CDR1 and CDR2 are SSHAT and FNYEAQ (reference sequence). Here the CDR3 reads CASSPVGGEQFF. In nucleotides, the CDR3 is TGTGCCAGCAGCCCCGTCGGCGGAGAGCAGTTCTTC.

The V gene is TRBV28, the J gene TRBJ2-7, with a possible D match to TRBD1 (6 bases). With 5 bases removed from V and 2 bases from J, the gap between germline ends came to 16 bases. The CDR3 has 15 amino acids. CDR1 and CDR2 (germline): MDHEN, SYDVKM. CDR3: CASSLRWRTAYEQYF. For the CDR3, the DNA is TGTGCCAGCAGTCTGCGATGGCGGACAGCCTACGAGCAGTACTTC.

The chain is built from TRBV11-3 and TRBJ2-1; 9 nucleotides match TRBD2. The CDR3 covers 14 residues. Unmatched junction bases numbered 6, after V lost 6 bases and J lost 6 bases. Per the germline V gene, CDR1 is SGHNT and CDR2 is YENEEA. CDR3 bases: TGTGCCAGCAGAAAGGGACTAGCTTCCAATGAGCAGTTCTTC. Protein product: CASRKGLASNEQFF.

This clone was seen just once. The chain links TRBV7-9 to TRBJ2-2; possible D gene TRBD2, 6 bases. Looked up from germline, CDR1 is SEHNR and CDR2 is FQNEAQ (reference sequence). The CDR3 totals 16 residues. V was shortened by 5 bases and J by 0 bases, with 13 bases between the two germline ends. Here the CDR3 DNA reads TGTGCCAGCAGCCCCAGACTAGACGCGAACACCGGGGAGCTGTTTTTT. Encoded protein: CASSPRLDANTGELFF.

Here the CDR3 DNA reads TGTGCCAGCCATGAACAGGCGAGGGGCACTGAAGCTTTCTTT. Protein: CASHEQARGTEAFF. The rearrangement links TRBV27 to TRBJ1-1; D is possibly TRBD1 (5 bases). Germline V lookup: CDR1 MNHEY, CDR2 SMNVEV (reference sequence). CDR3 size: 14 residues. The V end was cut by 8 bases, the J end by 4 bases, with 17 bases between.

The chain couples TRBV30 to TRBJ1-2, with 7 nucleotides matching TRBD1. The germline V gene encodes CDR1 GTSNPN and CDR2 SVGIG (reference sequence). The length of the CDR3 is 12 residues. The CDR3 is CALPGQTYGYTF. The CDR3 DNA sequence: TGTGCTTTGCCGGGACAGACCTATGGCTACACCTTC.

The chain uses TRBV7-3 and TRBJ2-1; D not resolved. Germline CDR1 is SGHTA and CDR2 is FQGTGA. Deletions cut 4 bases from V and 4 bases from J, with 8 bases between. The CDR3 is 13 amino acids. The CDR3 here is CASSSSQYNEQFF. As DNA, the CDR3 is TGTGCCAGCAGCTCTTCTCAATACAATGAGCAGTTCTTC.

This clone was recorded a few times. The chain couples TRBV6-4 to TRBJ2-6; no clear D. CDR3 size: 15 residues. Deletions cut 0 bases from V and 0 bases from J, with 3 bases between. Germline V gives CDR1 MRHNA, CDR2 SNTAGT. The CDR3 spells CASSDSNSGANVLTF. The CDR3 DNA is TGTGCCAGCAGTGACTCAAACTCTGGGGCCAACGTCCTGACTTTC.

This chain uses TRBV29-1 with TRBJ2-2; D perhaps matches TRBD1 (5 bases). Trimming took off 5 bases at V and 7 bases at J, with 11 bases between the two ends. The CDR3 consists of 12 residues. Germline V gene lookup returns CDR1 SQVTM and CDR2 ANQGSEA. Here the CDR3 DNA reads TGCAGCGTTCTGGGAAGGGGCGGGGAGCTGTTTTTT. Translation: CSVLGRGGELFF.

The rearrangement uses TRBV7-6 and TRBJ2-6, with D possibly matching TRBD2 (7 bases). Trimming removed 5 bases from V and 4 bases from J, with 12 bases in between. The CDR3 has 15 amino acids. CDR1 SGHVS and CDR2 FNYEAQ come from the germline V gene. The CDR3 DNA reads as TGTGCCAGCAGCGAGCGGGACACCGGGGCCAACGTCCTGACTTTC. Its protein is CASSERDTGANVLTF.

This clone was seen once. This chain joins TRBV11-2 and TRBJ2-3; D might be TRBD2 (5 bases). Germline lookup yields CDR1 SGHAT and CDR2 FQNNGV. There are 15 residues in the CDR3. Trimming removed 4 bases at V and 3 bases at J, with 14 bases between. The CDR3 sequence is CASSSGLGDTDTQYF. CDR3 DNA: TGTGCCAGCAGCTCCGGACTTGGGGATACAGATACGCAGTATTTT. Full variable domain (missing parts from reference TRBV11-2 and TRBJ2-3): EAGVAQSPRYKIIEKRQSVAFWCNPISGHATLYWYQQILGQGPKLLIQFQNNGVVDDSQLPKDRFSAERLKGVDSTLKIQPAKLEDSAVYLCASSSGLGDTDTQYFGPGTRLTVL.

The J gene is TRBJ1-1, the V gene TRBV4-2, with 9 positions matching TRBD1. This CDR3 has 17 residues. In germline, CDR1 is LGHNA, CDR2 YNFKEQ. V shed 5 bases, J shed 4 bases, and the junction held 14 bases outside the gene matches. Here the CDR3 DNA reads TGTGCCAGCAGCTCCTCTTCGGGACAGGGTATTCTCACTGAAGCTTTCTTT. It codes for CASSSSSGQGILTEAFF.

CDR3 DNA: TGTGCCAGCAGCTTAAAAGTGGGTCGAGATACGCAGTATTTT. Protein sequence: CASSLKVGRDTQYF. The V call is TRBV7-3, the J call TRBJ2-3; no reliable D call. Germline V gene data show CDR1 as SGHTA and CDR2 as FQGTGA. V lost 1 base to trimming and J lost 5 bases, with 10 bases between them. The CDR3 spans 14 residues. The whole variable domain, filled in from reference TRBV7-3 and TRBJ2-3, reads GAGVSQTPSNKVTEKGKYVELRCDPISGHTALYWYRQSLGQGPEFLIYFQGTGAADDSGLPNDRFFAVRPEGSVSTLKIQRTERGDSAVYLCASSLKVGRDTQYFGPGTRLTVL.

This clone was picked up one time. The rearrangement uses TRBV6-5 and TRBJ2-1; D gene ambiguous. The CDR3 runs 15 residues. Trimming left V 2 bases short and J 0 bases short, with 8 bases between. Germline CDR1 and CDR2: MNHEY and SVGAGI. CDR3 in amino acids: CASSYAAPSYNEQFF. The CDR3 region has the DNA TGTGCCAGCAGTTACGCGGCCCCCTCCTACAATGAGCAGTTCTTC.

The chain uses TRBV19 and TRBJ2-5; possibly TRBD1 for D (6 bases). Trimming left V 5 bases short and J 1 base short, with 11 bases between. The CDR3 is 14 amino acids. Germline CDR1 LNHDA, CDR2 SQIVND (reference sequence). CDR3 region: CASSSQGGQETQYF. CDR3 coding DNA: TGTGCCAGTAGTTCACAGGGTGGCCAAGAGACCCAGTACTTC.

The genes are TRBV29-1 and TRBJ2-7, with D possibly being TRBD1 (5 bases). Trimming stripped 1 base from V and 0 bases from J, with 13 bases between. The CDR3 contains 15 residues. Per the germline V gene, CDR1 is SQVTM and CDR2 is ANQGSEA. The CDR3 spells CSVEGVYDSSYEQYF. As DNA, the CDR3 is TGCAGCGTTGAAGGGGTATATGACAGCTCCTACGAGCAGTACTTC.

This chain links TRBV7-9 with TRBJ2-1, with 8 bases identical to TRBD1. J lost 6 bases, V lost 6 bases, and 7 bases had no gene match. The CDR3 runs to 14 residues. Germline CDR1 is SEHNR and CDR2 is FQNEAQ (reference sequence). The CDR3 coding sequence is TGTGCCAGCAGTCAAACCACAGGGGGCAATGAGCAGTTCTTC. It codes for CASSQTTGGNEQFF.